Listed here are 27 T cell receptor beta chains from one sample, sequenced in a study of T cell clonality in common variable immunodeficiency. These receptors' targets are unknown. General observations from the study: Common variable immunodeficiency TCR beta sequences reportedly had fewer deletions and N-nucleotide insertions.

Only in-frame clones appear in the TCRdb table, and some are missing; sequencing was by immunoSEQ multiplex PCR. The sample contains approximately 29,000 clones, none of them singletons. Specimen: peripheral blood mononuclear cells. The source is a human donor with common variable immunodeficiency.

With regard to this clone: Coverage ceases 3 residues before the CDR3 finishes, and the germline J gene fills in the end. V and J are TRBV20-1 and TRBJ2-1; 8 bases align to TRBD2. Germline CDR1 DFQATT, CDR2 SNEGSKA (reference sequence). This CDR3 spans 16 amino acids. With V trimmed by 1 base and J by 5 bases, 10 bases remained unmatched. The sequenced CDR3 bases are TGCAGTGCTAGAGCAATCGGGGGGGCCGGAAACAATGAG. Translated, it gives CSARAIGGAGNNE. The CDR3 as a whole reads CSARAIGGAGNNEQFF.

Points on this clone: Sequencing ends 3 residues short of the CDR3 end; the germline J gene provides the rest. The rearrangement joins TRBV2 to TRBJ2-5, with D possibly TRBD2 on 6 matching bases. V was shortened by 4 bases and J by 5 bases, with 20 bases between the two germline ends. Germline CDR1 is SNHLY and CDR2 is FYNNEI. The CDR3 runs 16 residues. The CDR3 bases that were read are TGTGCCAGCAGTGCGGACTCGGGACTGCCGGGGGAGACC. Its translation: CASSADSGLPGET. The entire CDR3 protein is CASSADSGLPGETQYF.

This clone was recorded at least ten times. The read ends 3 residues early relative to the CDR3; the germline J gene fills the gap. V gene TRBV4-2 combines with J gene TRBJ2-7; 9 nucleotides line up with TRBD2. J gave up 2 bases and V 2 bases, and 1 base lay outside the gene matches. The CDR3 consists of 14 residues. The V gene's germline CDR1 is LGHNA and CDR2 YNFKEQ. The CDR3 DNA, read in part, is TGTGCCAGCAGCCAACGCGGGGGGGCCTACGAG. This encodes CASSQRGGAYE. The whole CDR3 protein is CASSQRGGAYEQYF.

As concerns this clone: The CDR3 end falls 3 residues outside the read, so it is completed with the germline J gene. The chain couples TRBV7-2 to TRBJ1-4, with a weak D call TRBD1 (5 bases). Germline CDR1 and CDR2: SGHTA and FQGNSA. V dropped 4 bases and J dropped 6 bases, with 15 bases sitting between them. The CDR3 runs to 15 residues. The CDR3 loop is CASSSGHNGHEKLFF. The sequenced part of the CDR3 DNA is TGTGCCAGCAGCTCAGGACACAACGGGCATGAAAAA.

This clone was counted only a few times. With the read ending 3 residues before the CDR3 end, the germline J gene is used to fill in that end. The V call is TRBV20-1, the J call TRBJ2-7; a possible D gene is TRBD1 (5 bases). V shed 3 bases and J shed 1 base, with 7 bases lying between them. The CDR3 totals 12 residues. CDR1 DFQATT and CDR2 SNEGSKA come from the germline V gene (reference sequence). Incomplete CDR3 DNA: TGCAGTGCTAGGGACATGTCCTACGAG. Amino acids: CSARDMSYE. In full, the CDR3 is CSARDMSYEQYF.

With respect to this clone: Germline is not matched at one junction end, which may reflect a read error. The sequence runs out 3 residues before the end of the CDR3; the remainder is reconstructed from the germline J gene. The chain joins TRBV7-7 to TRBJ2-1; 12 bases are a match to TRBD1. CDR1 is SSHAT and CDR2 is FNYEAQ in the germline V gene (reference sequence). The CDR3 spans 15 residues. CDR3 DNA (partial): TGTGCTAGCAGCCCATCGGGACAGGGGGCGAATGAG. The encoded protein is CASSPSGQGANE. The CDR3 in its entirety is CASSPSGQGANEQFF.

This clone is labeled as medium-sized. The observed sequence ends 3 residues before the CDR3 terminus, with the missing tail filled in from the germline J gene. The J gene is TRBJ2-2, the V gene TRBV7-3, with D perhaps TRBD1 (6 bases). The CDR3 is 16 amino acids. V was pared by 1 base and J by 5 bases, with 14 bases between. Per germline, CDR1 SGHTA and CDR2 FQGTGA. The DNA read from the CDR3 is TGTGCCAGCAGCTTAAATTCCCAGGGGAGTACCGGGGAG. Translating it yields CASSLNSQGSTGE. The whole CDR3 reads CASSLNSQGSTGELFF.

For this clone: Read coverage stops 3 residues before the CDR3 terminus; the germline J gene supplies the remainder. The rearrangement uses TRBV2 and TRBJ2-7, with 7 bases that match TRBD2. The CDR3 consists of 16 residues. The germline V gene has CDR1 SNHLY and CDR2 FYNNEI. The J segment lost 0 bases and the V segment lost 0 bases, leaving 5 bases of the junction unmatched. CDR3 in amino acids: CASSEAGRGNSYEQYF. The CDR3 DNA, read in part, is TGTGCCAGCAGTGAAGCTGGGCGGGGGAACTCCTACGAG.

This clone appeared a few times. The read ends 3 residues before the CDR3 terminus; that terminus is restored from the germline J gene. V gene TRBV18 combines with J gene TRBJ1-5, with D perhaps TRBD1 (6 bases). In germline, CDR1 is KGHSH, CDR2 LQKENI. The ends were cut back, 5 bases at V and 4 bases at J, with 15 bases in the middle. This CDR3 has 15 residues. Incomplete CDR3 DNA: TGTGCCAGCTCAAAGGACAGCAACAGAAATCAGCCC. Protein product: CASSKDSNRNQP. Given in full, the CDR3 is CASSKDSNRNQPQHF.

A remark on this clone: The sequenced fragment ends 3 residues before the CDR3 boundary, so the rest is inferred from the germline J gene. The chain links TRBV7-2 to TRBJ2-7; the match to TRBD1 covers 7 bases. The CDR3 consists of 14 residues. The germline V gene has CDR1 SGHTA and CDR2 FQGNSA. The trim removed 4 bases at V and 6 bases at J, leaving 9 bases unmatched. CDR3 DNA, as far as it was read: TGTGCCAGCAGCTCCGGACAGGTGTCGGGCGAG. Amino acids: CASSSGQVSGE. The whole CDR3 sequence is CASSSGQVSGEQYF.

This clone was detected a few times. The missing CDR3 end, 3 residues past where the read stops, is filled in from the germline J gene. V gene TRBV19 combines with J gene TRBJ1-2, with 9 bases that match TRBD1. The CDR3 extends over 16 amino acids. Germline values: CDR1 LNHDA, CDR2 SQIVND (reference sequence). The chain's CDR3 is CASSIDLRDRARGYTF. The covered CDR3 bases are TGTGCCAGTAGTATAGACCTGCGGGACAGGGCGAGGGGC.

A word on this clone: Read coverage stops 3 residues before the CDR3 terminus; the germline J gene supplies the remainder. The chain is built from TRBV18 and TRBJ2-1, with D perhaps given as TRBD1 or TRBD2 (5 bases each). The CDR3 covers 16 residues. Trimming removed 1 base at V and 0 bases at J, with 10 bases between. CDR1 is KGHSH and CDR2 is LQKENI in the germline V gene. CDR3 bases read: TGTGCCAGCTCACCACGAGAGGGGAGCTCCTACAATGAG. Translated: CASSPREGSSYNE. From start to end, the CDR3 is CASSPREGSSYNEQFF.

The CDR3 sequence is CASSTQRGSTDTQYF. The part of the CDR3 DNA that was read is TGTGCCAGCAGCACCCAGCGGGGGTCCACAGATACG. The chain carries TRBV7-6 and TRBJ2-3; 8 nucleotides align to TRBD2. The sequence runs out 3 residues before the end of the CDR3; the remainder is reconstructed from the germline J gene. J gave up 2 bases and V 5 bases, and 6 bases lay outside the gene matches. Germline V gene data show CDR1 as SGHVS and CDR2 as FNYEAQ. The CDR3 sequence is 15 residues long.

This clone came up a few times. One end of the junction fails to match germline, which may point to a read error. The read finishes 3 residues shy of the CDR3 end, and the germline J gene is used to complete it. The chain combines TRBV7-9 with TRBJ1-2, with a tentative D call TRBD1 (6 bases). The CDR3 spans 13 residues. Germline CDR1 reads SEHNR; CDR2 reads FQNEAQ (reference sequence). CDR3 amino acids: CSSSLGQNYGYTF. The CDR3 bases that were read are TGTTCCAGCAGCTTAGGACAGAACTATGGC.

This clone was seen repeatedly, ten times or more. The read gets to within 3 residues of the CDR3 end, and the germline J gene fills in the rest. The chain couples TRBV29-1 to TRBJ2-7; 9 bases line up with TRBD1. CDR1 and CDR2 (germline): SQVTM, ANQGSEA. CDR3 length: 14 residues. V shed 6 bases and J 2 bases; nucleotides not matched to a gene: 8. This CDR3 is CSVEGDRAPYEQYF. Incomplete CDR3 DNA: TGCAGCGTAGAGGGGGACAGGGCACCCTACGAG.

The CDR3 DNA, read in part, is TGTGCCAGCAGTGCCAGGGAGAACACTGAA. Amino acids: CASSARENTE. Given in full, the CDR3 is CASSARENTEAFF. This sequence joins TRBV6-1 and TRBJ1-1; weak D call: TRBD1 (5 bases). From the germline J gene comes the end of the CDR3, since the read stops 3 residues before it. The V gene's germline CDR1 is MNHNS and CDR2 SASEGT. Deletions cut 4 bases from V and 1 base from J, with 7 bases between. The CDR3 runs to 13 residues.

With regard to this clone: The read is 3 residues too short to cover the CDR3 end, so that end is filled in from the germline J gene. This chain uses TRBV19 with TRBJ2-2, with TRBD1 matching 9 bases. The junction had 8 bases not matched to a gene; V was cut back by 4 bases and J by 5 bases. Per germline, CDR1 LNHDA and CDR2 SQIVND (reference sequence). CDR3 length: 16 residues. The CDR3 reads CASSTPGTGFTGELFF. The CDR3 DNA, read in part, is TGTGCCAGTAGTACCCCGGGGACAGGGTTTACCGGGGAG.

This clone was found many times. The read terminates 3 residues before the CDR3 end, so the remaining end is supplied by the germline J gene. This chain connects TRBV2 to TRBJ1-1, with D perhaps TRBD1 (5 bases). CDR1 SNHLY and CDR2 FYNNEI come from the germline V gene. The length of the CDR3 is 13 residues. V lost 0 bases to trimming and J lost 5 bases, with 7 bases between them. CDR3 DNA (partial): TGTGCCAGCAGTGAAGCTCCAGGGACTGAA. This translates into CASSEAPGTE. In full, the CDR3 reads CASSEAPGTEAFF.

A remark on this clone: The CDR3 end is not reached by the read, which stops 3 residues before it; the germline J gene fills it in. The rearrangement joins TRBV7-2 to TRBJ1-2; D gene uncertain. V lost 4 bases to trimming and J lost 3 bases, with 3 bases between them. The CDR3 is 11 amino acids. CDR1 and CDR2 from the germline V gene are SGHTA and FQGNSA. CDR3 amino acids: CASSSHYGYTF. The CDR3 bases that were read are TGTGCCAGCAGCTCTCACTATGGC.

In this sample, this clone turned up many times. Partial CDR3 DNA: TGTGCCAGTAGTATTGACCTAGAGACAGGGATAAATCGGGGCATT. Protein sequence: CASSIDLETGINRGI. The CDR3 in its entirety is CASSIDLETGINRGIQYF. The chain recombines TRBV19 with TRBJ2-4; 7 nucleotides agree with TRBD1. The read ends 3 residues before the CDR3 terminus; that terminus is restored from the germline J gene. Germline CDR1 reads LNHDA; CDR2 reads SQIVND (reference sequence). CDR3 length: 18 amino acids. With V trimmed by 3 bases and J by 9 bases, 20 bases remained unmatched.

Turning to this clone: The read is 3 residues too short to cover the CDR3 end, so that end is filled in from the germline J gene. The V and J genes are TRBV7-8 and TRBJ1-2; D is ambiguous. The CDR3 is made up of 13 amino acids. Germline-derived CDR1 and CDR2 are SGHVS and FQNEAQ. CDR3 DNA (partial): TGTGCCAGCAGCTCCCCCCCCGCGGTCGGC. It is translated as CASSSPPAVG. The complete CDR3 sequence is CASSSPPAVGYTF.

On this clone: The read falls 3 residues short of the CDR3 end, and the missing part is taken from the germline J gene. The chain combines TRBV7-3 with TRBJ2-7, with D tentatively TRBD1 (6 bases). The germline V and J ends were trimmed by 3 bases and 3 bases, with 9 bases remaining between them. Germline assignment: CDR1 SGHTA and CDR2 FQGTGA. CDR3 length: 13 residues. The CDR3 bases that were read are TGTGCCAGCAGCTTGGACAGCCACTACGAG. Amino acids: CASSLDSHYE. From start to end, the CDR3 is CASSLDSHYEQYF.

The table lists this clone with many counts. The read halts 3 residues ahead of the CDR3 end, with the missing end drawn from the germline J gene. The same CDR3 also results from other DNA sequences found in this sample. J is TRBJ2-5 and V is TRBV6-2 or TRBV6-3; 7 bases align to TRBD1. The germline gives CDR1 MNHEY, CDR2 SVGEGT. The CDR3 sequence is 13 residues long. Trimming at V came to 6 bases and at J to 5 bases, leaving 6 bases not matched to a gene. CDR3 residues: CASSWTGWETQYF. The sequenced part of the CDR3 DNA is TGTGCCAGCAGCTGGACAGGTTGGGAGACC.

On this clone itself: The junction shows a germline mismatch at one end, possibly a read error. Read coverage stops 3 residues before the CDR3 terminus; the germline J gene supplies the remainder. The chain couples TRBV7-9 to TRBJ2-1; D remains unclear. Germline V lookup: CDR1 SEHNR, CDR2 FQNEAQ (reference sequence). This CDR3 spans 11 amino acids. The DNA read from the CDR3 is TGTTCCAGCAGCCAGTCCAATGAG. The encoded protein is CSSSQSNE. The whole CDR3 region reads CSSSQSNEQFF.

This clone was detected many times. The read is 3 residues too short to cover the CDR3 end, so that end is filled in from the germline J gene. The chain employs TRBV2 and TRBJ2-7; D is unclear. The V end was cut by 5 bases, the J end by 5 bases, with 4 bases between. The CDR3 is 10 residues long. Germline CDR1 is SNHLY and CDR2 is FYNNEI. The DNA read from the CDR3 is TGTGCCAGCAGTACGGACGAG. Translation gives CASSTDE. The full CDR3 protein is CASSTDEQYF.

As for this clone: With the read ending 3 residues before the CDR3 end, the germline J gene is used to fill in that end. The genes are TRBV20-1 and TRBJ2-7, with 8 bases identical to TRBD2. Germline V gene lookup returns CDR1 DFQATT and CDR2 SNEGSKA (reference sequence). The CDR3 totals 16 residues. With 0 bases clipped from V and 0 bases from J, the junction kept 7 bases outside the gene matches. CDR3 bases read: TGCAGTGCTAGAGATTTCGGGGGGGGGAGCTCCTACGAG. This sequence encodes CSARDFGGGSSYE. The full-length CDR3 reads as CSARDFGGGSSYEQYF.

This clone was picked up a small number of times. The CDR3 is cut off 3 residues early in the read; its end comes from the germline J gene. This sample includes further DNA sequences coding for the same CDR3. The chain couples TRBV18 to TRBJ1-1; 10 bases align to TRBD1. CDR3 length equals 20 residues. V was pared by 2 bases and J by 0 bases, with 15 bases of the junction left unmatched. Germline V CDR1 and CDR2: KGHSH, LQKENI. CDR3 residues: CASSPYRLTGGGFLNTEAFF. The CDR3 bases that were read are TGTGCCAGCTCACCATATAGGCTGACAGGGGGCGGCTTTCTGAACACTGAA.